Below are 25 T cell receptor beta chains sequenced from a single sample in a study of blood T cell repertoires in COVID-19 (dated by TCRdb to the early 2020s). The receptor library was made with the immunoSEQ multiplex PCR assay. The source is immuneACCESS, and TCRdb retained only in-frame sequences with V and J called. Part of the clones is not carried over; for the studies checked, unresolved V genes explain less than half of this, and the remainder is unexplained. The sample table shows about 80,000 clones, and approximately 80% are seen once. The ten largest clonotypes hold around 12% of the sample. Sequencing used peripheral blood. Receptors were obtained from a man older than 75 with acute or convalescent COVID-19.

V is TRBV18 and J is TRBJ1-5; 8 bases are shared with TRBD1. This CDR3 has 13 amino acids. Trimming took 8 bases from V and 2 from J; bases not matched to a gene: 2. CDR1 and CDR2 (germline): KGHSH, LQKENI. The CDR3, as DNA: TGTGCCAGCACGACAGGGGGCAATCAGCCCCAGCATTTT. Translation: CASTTGGNQPQHF.

The J gene is TRBJ2-5, the V gene TRBV30; TRBD1 agrees at 8 bases. The CDR3 has 15 amino acids. Trimming at V came to 1 base and at J to 4 bases, leaving 8 bases not matched to a gene. The germline V gene encodes CDR1 GTSNPN and CDR2 SVGIG (reference sequence). For the CDR3, the DNA is TGTGCCTGGAGTGCCAAAGACAGGGGAGGAGAGACCCAGTACTTC. It yields the protein CAWSAKDRGGETQYF.

The gene calls are TRBV7-3 and TRBJ2-3, with D perhaps TRBD2 (5 bases). V was trimmed by 5 bases and J by 0 bases, leaving 12 bases between them. Per germline, CDR1 SGHTA and CDR2 FQGTGA. The CDR3 loop spans 15 amino acids. CDR3 loop: CASSLRTPSTDTQYF. As DNA, the CDR3 is TGTGCCAGCAGCCTGCGGACTCCTAGCACAGATACGCAGTATTTT.

The J gene is TRBJ2-1, the V gene TRBV5-1; D unresolved. The length of the CDR3 is 14 residues. From germline, CDR1 is SGHRS and CDR2 YFSETQ. Trimming cost V 7 bases and J 5 bases, with 16 bases left between them. In DNA form, the CDR3 reads TGCGCCAGCGGGCTGCCACGCGAAAACAATGAGCAGTTCTTC. This sequence encodes CASGLPRENNEQFF.

The chain combines TRBV2 with TRBJ2-7; D may be TRBD2 (5 bases). The CDR3 totals 15 residues. Per germline, CDR1 SNHLY and CDR2 FYNNEI. V was pared by 6 bases and J by 3 bases, with 18 bases between. This chain's CDR3 is CASSLQLGLNYEQYF. The CDR3, as DNA: TGTGCCAGCAGCCTCCAGTTAGGACTGAACTACGAGCAGTACTTC.

This chain uses TRBV24-1 with TRBJ1-1; TRBD1 matches 9 bases. The germline V gene has CDR1 KGHDR and CDR2 SFDVKD. V lost 3 bases and J lost 0; bases outside the gene matches: 4. This CDR3 has 16 residues. The chain's CDR3 is CATSDPDRGMNTEAFF. The CDR3 DNA sequence: TGTGCCACCAGTGATCCGGACAGGGGAATGAACACTGAAGCTTTCTTT.

The chain joins TRBV27 to TRBJ1-5; 11 bases match TRBD1. Trimming cost V 1 base and J 5 bases; bases outside gene matches: 13. This CDR3 region has 19 residues. Germline lookup yields CDR1 MNHEY and CDR2 SMNVEV (reference sequence). Here the CDR3 DNA reads TGTGCCAGCAGTTTATATGGGACAGGGGGTGTTTTTAGTCATCAGCCCCAGCATTTT. Protein product: CASSLYGTGGVFSHQPQHF.

This clone was detected a few times. The chain employs TRBV11-2 and TRBJ1-6; TRBD1 is a possible D gene (6 bases). V lost 6 bases to trimming and J lost 10 bases, with 16 bases between them. This CDR3 spans 14 amino acids. Germline V gene sequence: CDR1 SGHAT, CDR2 FQNNGV. CDR3 sequence reads: CASRGQGLGSPLHF. The CDR3 nucleotides read TGTGCCAGCAGGGGTCAGGGGTTAGGGTCACCCCTCCACTTT.

V and J are TRBV7-9 and TRBJ1-1, with 7 bases fitting TRBD1. This CDR3 is built from 17 residues. Germline CDR1 reads SEHNR; CDR2 reads FQNEAQ (reference sequence). J gave up 5 bases and V 1 base, and 13 bases lay outside the gene matches. The CDR3 coding sequence is TGTGCCAGCAGCTTAGGCCAGGGGACAGCCTGGGGGACTGAAGCTTTCTTT. Translating it yields CASSLGQGTAWGTEAFF.

The rearrangement joins TRBV3-1 (or the pseudogene TRBV3-2) to TRBJ1-4, with 10 bases identical to TRBD1. J gave up 6 bases and V 0 bases, and 10 bases lay outside the gene matches. From germline, CDR1 is LGHDT and CDR2 YNNKEL (reference sequence). The CDR3 totals 18 residues. The CDR3 coding sequence is TGTGCCAGCAGCCAAGACCCCACACCCGGGACAGGGGATGAAAAACTGTTTTTT. Its translation is CASSQDPTPGTGDEKLFF.

The CDR3: CASSRDRGDEKLFF. In DNA form, the CDR3 reads TGTGCCAGTAGTAGGGACAGGGGAGATGAAAAACTGTTTTTT. The chain is built from TRBV19 and TRBJ1-4; 10 bases line up with TRBD1. CDR3 length: 14 residues. Unmatched junction bases numbered 2, after V lost 4 bases and J lost 6 bases. From germline, CDR1 is LNHDA and CDR2 SQIVND (reference sequence).

For the CDR3, the DNA is TGCGCCAGCAGCTTAGCTGCGGGGGATGGCGGCTACACCTTC. Its translation is CASSLAAGDGGYTF. The chain couples TRBV5-1 to TRBJ1-2; possibly TRBD1 for D (5 bases). CDR1 and CDR2 (germline): SGHRS, YFSETQ. V lost 2 bases and J 8 bases, leaving 16 bases between the germline ends. The CDR3 spans 14 residues.

The chain's CDR3 is CASSFHEGSGGYTF. CDR3 coding DNA: TGTGCCAGCAGCTTTCACGAGGGCTCTGGTGGCTACACCTTC. The chain is built from TRBV11-2 and TRBJ1-2; no clear D gene. V lost 3 bases, J lost 7 bases, and 15 bases lay in between. Germline CDR1 SGHAT, CDR2 FQNNGV. The CDR3 extends over 14 amino acids.

This clone was counted a single time. V is TRBV21-1 and J is TRBJ2-7; the D call in the table, TRBD1, was not verified against the DNA. TRBV21-1 is shown as a pseudogene. The CDR3 sequence is 16 residues long. The CDR3, as DNA: TGTGCCAGCAGCATGCGGACAGCCGACAGCTCCTACGAGCAGTACTTC. This codes for CASSMRTADSSYEQYF.

This clone occurred once. The CDR3 here is CASSMQSQETQYF. In nucleotides, the CDR3 is TGTGCCAGTAGTATGCAGTCACAAGAGACCCAGTACTTC. The chain combines TRBV19 with TRBJ2-5; D remains ambiguous. CDR1 is LNHDA, CDR2 SQIVND, per germline (reference sequence). The V end was cut by 3 bases, the J end by 2 bases, with 7 bases between. The CDR3 is 13 amino acids. The full variable domain, with the rest looked up from reference TRBV19 and TRBJ2-5, is DGGITQSPKYLFRKEGQNVTLSCEQNLNHDAMYWYRQDPGQGLRLIYYSQIVNDFQKGDIAEGYSVSREKKESFPLTVTSAQKNPTAFYLCASSMQSQETQYFGPGTRLLVL.

The J gene is TRBJ2-1, the V gene TRBV29-1, with 7 nucleotides matching TRBD1. Germline V CDR1 and CDR2: SQVTM, ANQGSEA. V shed 3 bases and J 4 bases; nucleotides not matched to a gene: 9. The CDR3 runs 15 residues. This CDR3 reads CSVDRTGGVYNEQFF. Written as DNA, the CDR3 is TGCAGCGTTGACAGGACAGGTGGGGTTTACAATGAGCAGTTCTTC.

This chain joins TRBV27 and TRBJ1-3; 10 nucleotides agree with TRBD1. CDR1 MNHEY and CDR2 SMNVEV come from the germline V gene (reference sequence). The junction had 9 bases not matched to a gene; V was cut back by 6 bases and J by 1 base. This CDR3 is built from 17 residues. The chain's CDR3 is CASSPGTGVPSGNTIYF. In nucleotides, the CDR3 is TGTGCCAGCAGCCCCGGGACAGGGGTGCCGTCTGGAAACACCATATATTTT.

This sequence joins TRBV5-1 and TRBJ2-7; a possible D gene is TRBD1 (6 bases). Trimming took off 4 bases at V and 2 bases at J, with 10 bases between the two ends. The CDR3 has 13 amino acids. The germline gives CDR1 SGHRS, CDR2 YFSETQ. CDR3 loop: CASSNTGTYEQYF. The CDR3 bases are TGCGCCAGCAGCAACACAGGGACCTACGAGCAGTACTTC.

V gene TRBV11-2 combines with J gene TRBJ1-6, with D unclear. Germline CDR1 SGHAT, CDR2 FQNNGV. The CDR3 consists of 15 residues. The V gene lost 0 bases and the J gene lost 8 bases, with 11 bases spanning the gap. The CDR3 sequence is CASSLERGWYSPLHF. CDR3 bases: TGTGCCAGCAGCTTAGAACGGGGTTGGTATTCACCCCTCCACTTT.

This chain links TRBV5-4 with TRBJ1-2; the D gene is possibly TRBD1 (5 bases). The length of the CDR3 is 14 residues. V lost 4 bases and J lost 2, with 12 bases in between. CDR1 is SGHNT and CDR2 is YYREEE in the germline V gene (reference sequence). The CDR3 DNA follows: TGTGCCAGCAGCCAGGGAGGTAGAAACTATGGCTACACCTTC. Translating gives CASSQGGRNYGYTF.

The J gene is TRBJ2-7, the V gene TRBV11-2; tentative D call: TRBD1 (6 bases). The CDR3 loop spans 12 amino acids. The ends were cut back, 10 bases at V and 4 bases at J, with 14 bases in the middle. Germline CDR1 SGHAT, CDR2 FQNNGV. CDR3 DNA sequence: TGTGCCACTAAGGGACAATCGTACGAGCAGTACTTC. Its protein product is CATKGQSYEQYF.

Concerning this clone itself: Other DNA sequences from this sample encode an identical CDR3 as well. The chain joins TRBV11-2 to TRBJ1-5, with no clear D. Germline values: CDR1 SGHAT, CDR2 FQNNGV. Deletions cut 5 bases from V and 0 bases from J, with 11 bases between. This CDR3 region has 15 residues. This CDR3 reads CASSPDGDSNQPQHF. The CDR3, as DNA: TGTGCCAGCAGCCCGGACGGGGATAGCAATCAGCCCCAGCATTTT.

This chain connects TRBV18 to TRBJ1-3; D ambiguous. Germline V gene sequence: CDR1 KGHSH, CDR2 LQKENI. Trimming removed 2 bases at V and 0 bases at J, with 8 bases between. The CDR3 loop spans 15 amino acids. Here the CDR3 DNA reads TGTGCCAGCTCACCAATGGCCAACTCTGGAAACACCATATATTTT. It translates to CASSPMANSGNTIYF.

The chain carries TRBV5-1 and TRBJ1-4, with D unresolved. Looked up from germline, CDR1 is SGHRS and CDR2 is YFSETQ. The CDR3 is made up of 15 amino acids. The ends were cut back, 0 bases at V and 1 base at J, with 7 bases in the middle. CDR3 in DNA: TGCGCCAGCAGCTTGGCGGGAGAAACTAATGAAAAACTGTTTTTT. It translates to CASSLAGETNEKLFF.

The chain links TRBV18 to TRBJ1-1, with D perhaps matching TRBD1 (5 bases). This CDR3 region has 15 residues. V dropped 3 bases and J dropped 4 bases, with 15 bases sitting between them. The germline CDR1 and CDR2 sequences are KGHSH and LQKENI. For the CDR3, the DNA is TGTGCCAGCTCACCCCCCCAGGGTGGCGGCACTGAAGCTTTCTTT. It is translated as CASSPPQGGGTEAFF.